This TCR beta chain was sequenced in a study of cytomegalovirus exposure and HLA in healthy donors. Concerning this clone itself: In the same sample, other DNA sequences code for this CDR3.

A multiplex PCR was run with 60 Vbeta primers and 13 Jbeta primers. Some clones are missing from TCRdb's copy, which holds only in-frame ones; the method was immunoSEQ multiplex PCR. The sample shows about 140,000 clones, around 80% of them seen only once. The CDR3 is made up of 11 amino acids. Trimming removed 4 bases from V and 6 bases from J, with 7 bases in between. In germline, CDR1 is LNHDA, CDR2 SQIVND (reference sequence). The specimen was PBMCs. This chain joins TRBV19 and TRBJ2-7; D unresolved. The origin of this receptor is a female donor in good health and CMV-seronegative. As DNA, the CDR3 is TGTGCCAGTAGTAACCGGGTCGAGCAGTACTTC. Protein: CASSNRVEQYF.